This passage covers 14 T cell receptor beta chains from one sample sequenced in a study of OX40 agonist ivuxolimab in advanced cancers. Libraries came from the immunoSEQ multiplex PCR assay. The table comes from immuneACCESS by way of TCRdb, which keeps in-frame sequences with V and J called. Part of the clones is missing from these tables; in studies checked, under half for an unresolved V gene and the rest for unknown reasons. This sample has more than 80,000 clones in its table, and under 95% of those were observed once. Clones ranked in the top ten supply 1.5% to 2% of the sample. The sample consisted of CD4+ or CD8+ T cells sorted from blood, taken in a trial of the OX40 agonist ivuxolimab. The receptors here all came from an adult with an advanced solid tumor such as melanoma, head and neck, liver or kidney cancer.

The chain combines TRBV30 with TRBJ1-1, with D perhaps matching TRBD1 (6 bases). Trimming took off 4 bases at V and 1 base at J, with 10 bases between the two ends. In germline, CDR1 is GTSNPN, CDR2 SVGIG (reference sequence). This CDR3 is 13 amino acids long. The CDR3 DNA reads as TGTGCCTGGACCGTGGGACAGAACACTGAAGCTTTCTTT. Translation gives CAWTVGQNTEAFF.

The chain links TRBV28 to TRBJ1-2; 10 bases are shared with TRBD1. This CDR3 comprises 13 residues. CDR1 MDHEN and CDR2 SYDVKM come from the germline V gene. After removal of 6 bases from V and 8 bases from J, the junction contained 6 bases not matched to a gene. The CDR3 protein is CASRGTGDSGYTF. CDR3 DNA sequence: TGTGCCAGCAGGGGGACAGGGGATAGCGGCTACACCTTC.

The chain uses TRBV30 and TRBJ2-1; 9 bases line up with TRBD2. The CDR3 is made up of 16 amino acids. The germline V gene encodes CDR1 GTSNPN and CDR2 SVGIG (reference sequence). The J segment lost 8 bases and the V segment lost 0 bases, leaving 11 bases of the junction unmatched. CDR3 sequence (DNA): TGTGCCTGGAGTGTGCTCCGCGGGAGGGCCATCCATGAGCAGTTCTTC. This codes for CAWSVLRGRAIHEQFF. Drawing the rest from reference TRBV30 and TRBJ2-1, the complete variable domain is SQTIHQWPATLVQPVGSPLSLECTVEGTSNPNLYWYRQAAGRGLQLLFYSVGIGQISSEVPQNLSASRPQDRQFILSSKKLLLSDSGFYLCAWSVLRGRAIHEQFFGPGTRLTVL.

The CDR3 sequence is CASSRRAGTGELFF. CDR3 nucleotides: TGTGCCAGCAGCCGTCGGGCGGGCACCGGGGAGCTGTTTTTT. The V call is TRBV28, the J call TRBJ2-2, with a possible D match to TRBD2 (5 bases). The CDR3 contains 14 residues. Germline lookup yields CDR1 MDHEN and CDR2 SYDVKM. The V gene lost 6 bases and the J gene lost 4 bases, with 12 bases spanning the gap.

This clone has a single count. This chain joins TRBV6-5 and TRBJ1-2, with 9 bases identical to TRBD1. V shed 8 bases, J shed 6 bases, and the junction held 13 bases outside the gene matches. This CDR3 comprises 15 residues. The germline V gene has CDR1 MNHEY and CDR2 SVGAGI. DNA for the CDR3: TGTGCCAGCGGGGAACAGGGGGCATTTATTAATGGCTACACCTTC. Translating it yields CASGEQGAFINGYTF.

V and J are TRBV18 and TRBJ1-3, with no clear D. Trimming cost V 2 bases and J 8 bases, with 16 bases left between them. Per germline, CDR1 KGHSH and CDR2 LQKENI. CDR3 length: 15 residues. CDR3 nucleotide sequence: TGTGCCAGCTCACCAGGCGAGTCTTCTGGCCACACCATATATTTT. Translation gives CASSPGESSGHTIYF. Complete variable domain (other parts from reference TRBV18 and TRBJ1-3): NAGVMQNPRHLVRRRGQEARLRCSPMKGHSHVYWYRQLPEEGLKFMVYLQKENIIDESGMPKERFSAEFPKEGPSILRIQQVVRGDSAAYFCASSPGESSGHTIYFGEGSWLTVV.

The chain couples TRBV28 to TRBJ2-3; TRBD2 agrees at 11 bases. J gave up 0 bases and V 8 bases, and 4 bases lay outside the gene matches. The V gene's germline CDR1 is MDHEN and CDR2 SYDVKM. The CDR3 covers 15 residues. The CDR3 DNA is TGTGCCAGCCCCGCTAGCGGGGGGAGCACAGATACGCAGTATTTT. It translates to CASPASGGSTDTQYF.

The rearrangement uses TRBV15 and TRBJ2-7; D may be TRBD2 (6 bases). V was pared by 1 base and J by 3 bases, with 10 bases between. Germline V CDR1 and CDR2: LNHNV, YYDKDF (reference sequence). The CDR3 extends over 14 amino acids. CDR3 protein: CATSRGGTHYEQYF. Written as DNA, the CDR3 is TGTGCCACCAGCAGAGGGGGGACTCACTACGAGCAGTACTTC.

The V and J genes are TRBV29-1 and TRBJ2-2, with D uncertain. The CDR3 runs 11 residues. Germline V CDR1 and CDR2: SQVTM, ANQGSEA. V was trimmed by 8 bases and J by 8 bases, leaving 12 bases between them. In nucleotides, the CDR3 is TGCAGCACCAGGAAGGAAGGGGAGCTGTTTTTT. It is translated as CSTRKEGELFF.

CDR3 sequence (DNA): TGTGCCAGCAGCAAACCGGGACAGTCCTACGAGCAGTACTTC. Its protein product is CASSKPGQSYEQYF. This chain links TRBV7-2 with TRBJ2-7, with 7 bases matching TRBD1. CDR1 is SGHTA, CDR2 FQGNSA, per germline. The J segment lost 1 base and the V segment lost 5 bases, leaving 5 bases of the junction unmatched. The CDR3 covers 14 residues.

This clone was seen a handful of times. DNA of the CDR3: TGTGCCTGGAGCCCGACGGTGGTGGGCAATCAGCCCCAGCATTTT. It yields the protein CAWSPTVVGNQPQHF. The V call is TRBV30, the J call TRBJ1-5; D call uncertain. Looked up from germline, CDR1 is GTSNPN and CDR2 is SVGIG (reference sequence). V lost 3 bases, J lost 2 bases, and 14 bases lay in between. The CDR3 is made up of 15 amino acids. The full variable domain, with the rest looked up from reference TRBV30 and TRBJ1-5, is SQTIHQWPATLVQPVGSPLSLECTVEGTSNPNLYWYRQAAGRGLQLLFYSVGIGQISSEVPQNLSASRPQDRQFILSSKKLLLSDSGFYLCAWSPTVVGNQPQHFGDGTRLSIL.

The V gene is TRBV5-1, the J gene TRBJ1-1; TRBD1 is a possible D gene (5 bases). Trimming took off 2 bases at V and 4 bases at J, with 12 bases between the two ends. The V gene's germline CDR1 is SGHRS and CDR2 YFSETQ. This CDR3 spans 14 amino acids. CDR3 coding DNA: TGCGCCAGCAGCTTACGGCAAGGGGTCACTGAAGCTTTCTTT. This translates into CASSLRQGVTEAFF.

The rearrangement links TRBV7-9 to TRBJ2-5; a possible D gene is TRBD2 (6 bases). Per the germline V gene, CDR1 is SEHNR and CDR2 is FQNEAQ (reference sequence). The CDR3 has 12 amino acids. The ends were cut back, 5 bases at V and 10 bases at J, with 14 bases in the middle. CDR3 nucleotides: TGTGCCAGCAGCCCCCGGGGGAGAGGCCAGTACTTC. It translates to CASSPRGRGQYF.

The rearrangement uses TRBV2 and TRBJ2-5; 10 positions agree with TRBD2. The CDR3 is 17 residues long. V was clipped by 8 bases and J by 1 base; unmatched bases: 13. Germline CDR1 reads SNHLY; CDR2 reads FYNNEI. CDR3 loop: CASGGVAGGGAQETQYF. As DNA, the CDR3 is TGTGCCAGCGGCGGAGTAGCGGGAGGTGGGGCCCAAGAGACCCAGTACTTC.